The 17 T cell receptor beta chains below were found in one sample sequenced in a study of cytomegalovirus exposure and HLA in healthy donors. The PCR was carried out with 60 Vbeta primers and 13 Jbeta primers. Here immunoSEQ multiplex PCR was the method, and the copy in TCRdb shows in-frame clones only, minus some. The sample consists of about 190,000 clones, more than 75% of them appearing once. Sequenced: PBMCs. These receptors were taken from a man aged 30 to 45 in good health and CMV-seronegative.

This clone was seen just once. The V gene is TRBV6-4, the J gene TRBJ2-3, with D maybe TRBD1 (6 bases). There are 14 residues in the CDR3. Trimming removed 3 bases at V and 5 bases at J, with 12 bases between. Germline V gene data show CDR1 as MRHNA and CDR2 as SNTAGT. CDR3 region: CASSEVRGGDTQYF. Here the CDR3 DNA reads TGTGCCAGCAGTGAGGTCAGGGGTGGAGATACGCAGTATTTT.

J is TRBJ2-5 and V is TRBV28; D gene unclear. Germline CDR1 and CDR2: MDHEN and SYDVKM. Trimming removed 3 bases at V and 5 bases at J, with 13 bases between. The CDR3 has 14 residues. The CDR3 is CASSLRSLQETQYF. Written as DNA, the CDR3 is TGTGCCAGCAGTTTGCGGAGTCTTCAGGAGACCCAGTACTTC.

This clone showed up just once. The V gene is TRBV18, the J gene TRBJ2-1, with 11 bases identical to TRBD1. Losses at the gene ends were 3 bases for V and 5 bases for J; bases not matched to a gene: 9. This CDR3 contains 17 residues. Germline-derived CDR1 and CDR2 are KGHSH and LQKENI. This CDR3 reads CASSPNSRDRGDNEQFF. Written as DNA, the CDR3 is TGTGCCAGCTCACCTAATTCACGGGACAGGGGGGACAATGAGCAGTTCTTC.

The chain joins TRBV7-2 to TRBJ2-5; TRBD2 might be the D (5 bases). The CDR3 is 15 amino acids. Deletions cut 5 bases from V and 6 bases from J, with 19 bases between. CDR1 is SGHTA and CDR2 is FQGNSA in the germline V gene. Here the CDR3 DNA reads TGTGCCAGCAGCGCGGGCCCTGAGTCGGGGAAGACCCAGTACTTC. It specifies CASSAGPESGKTQYF.

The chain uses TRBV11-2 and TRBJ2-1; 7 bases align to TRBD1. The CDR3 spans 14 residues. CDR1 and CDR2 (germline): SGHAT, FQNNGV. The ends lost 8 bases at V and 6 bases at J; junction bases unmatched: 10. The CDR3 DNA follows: TGTGCCAGCGGCAACGGGGACAGCAGCAATGAGCAGTTCTTC. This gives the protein CASGNGDSSNEQFF.

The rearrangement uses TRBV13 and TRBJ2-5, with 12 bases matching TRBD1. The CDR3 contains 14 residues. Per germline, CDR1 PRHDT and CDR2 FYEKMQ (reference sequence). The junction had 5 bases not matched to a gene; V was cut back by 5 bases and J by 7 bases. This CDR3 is CASSPGTGGATQYF. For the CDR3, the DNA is TGTGCCAGCAGCCCAGGGACAGGGGGCGCGACCCAGTACTTC.

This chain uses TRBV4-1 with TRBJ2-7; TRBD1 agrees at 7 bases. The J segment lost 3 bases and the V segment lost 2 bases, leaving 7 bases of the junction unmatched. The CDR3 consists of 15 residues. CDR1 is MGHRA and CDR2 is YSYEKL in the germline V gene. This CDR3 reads CASSQIQQGDYEQYF. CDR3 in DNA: TGCGCCAGCAGCCAAATTCAGCAGGGGGACTACGAGCAGTACTTC.

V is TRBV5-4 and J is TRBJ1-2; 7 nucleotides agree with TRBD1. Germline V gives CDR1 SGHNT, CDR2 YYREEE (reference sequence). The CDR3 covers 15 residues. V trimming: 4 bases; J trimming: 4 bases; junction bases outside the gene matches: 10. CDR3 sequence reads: CASSPQDRVPYGYTF. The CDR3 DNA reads TGTGCCAGCAGCCCGCAAGACAGGGTACCCTATGGCTACACCTTC.

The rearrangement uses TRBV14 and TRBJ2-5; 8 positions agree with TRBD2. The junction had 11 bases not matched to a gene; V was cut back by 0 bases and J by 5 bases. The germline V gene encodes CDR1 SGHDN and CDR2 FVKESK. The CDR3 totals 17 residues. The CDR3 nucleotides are TGTGCCAGCAGCCAAGATCCAGGGACTAGGGCTCAGGAGACCCAGTACTTC. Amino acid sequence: CASSQDPGTRAQETQYF. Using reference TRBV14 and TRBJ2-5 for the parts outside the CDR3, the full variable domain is EAGVTQFPSHSVIEKGQTVTLRCDPISGHDNLYWYRRVMGKEIKFLLHFVKESKQDESGMPNNRFLAERTGGTYSTLKVQPAELEDSGVYFCASSQDPGTRAQETQYFGPGTRLLVL.

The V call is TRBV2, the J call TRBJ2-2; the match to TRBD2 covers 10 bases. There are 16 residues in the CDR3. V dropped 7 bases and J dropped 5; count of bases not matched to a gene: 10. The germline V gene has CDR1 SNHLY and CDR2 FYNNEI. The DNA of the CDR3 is TGTGCCAGCATCGGGCTAGCGGGAGTTATAACCGGGGAGCTGTTTTTT. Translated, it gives CASIGLAGVITGELFF.

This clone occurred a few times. CDR3 in DNA: TGCAGCGTTAATCCACAGGGGTACGAGCAGTACTTC. Protein sequence: CSVNPQGYEQYF. The chain combines TRBV29-1 with TRBJ2-7, with 7 bases identical to TRBD1. Germline V gene data show CDR1 as SQVTM and CDR2 as ANQGSEA. The CDR3 loop spans 12 amino acids. V dropped 5 bases and J dropped 4; count of bases not matched to a gene: 5.

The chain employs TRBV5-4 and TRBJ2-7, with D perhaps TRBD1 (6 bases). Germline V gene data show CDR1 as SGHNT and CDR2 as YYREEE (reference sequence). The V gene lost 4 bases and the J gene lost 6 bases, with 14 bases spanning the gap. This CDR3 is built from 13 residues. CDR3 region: CASSPGVSSEQYF. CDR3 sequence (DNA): TGTGCCAGCAGCCCAGGGGTAAGCTCCGAGCAGTACTTC.

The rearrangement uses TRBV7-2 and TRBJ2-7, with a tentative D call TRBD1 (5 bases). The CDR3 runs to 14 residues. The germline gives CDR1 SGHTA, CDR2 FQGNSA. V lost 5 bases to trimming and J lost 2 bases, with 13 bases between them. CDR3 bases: TGTGCCAGCAGCCCCATAGGGGCCCCCTACGAGCAGTACTTC. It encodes CASSPIGAPYEQYF.

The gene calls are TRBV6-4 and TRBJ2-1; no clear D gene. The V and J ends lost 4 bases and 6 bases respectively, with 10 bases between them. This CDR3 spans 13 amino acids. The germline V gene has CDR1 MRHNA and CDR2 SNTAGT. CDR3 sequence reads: CASSAEAVNEQFF. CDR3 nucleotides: TGTGCCAGCAGTGCCGAGGCGGTCAATGAGCAGTTCTTC.

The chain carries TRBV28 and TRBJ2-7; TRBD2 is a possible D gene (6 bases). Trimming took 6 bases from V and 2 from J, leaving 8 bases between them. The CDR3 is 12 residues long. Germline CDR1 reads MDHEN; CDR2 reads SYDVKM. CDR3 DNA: TGTGCCAGCAGGGGGGGAACCTACGAGCAGTACTTC. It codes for CASRGGTYEQYF.

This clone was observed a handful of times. The CDR3 sequence: CASSSAGQMNTEAFF. CDR3 DNA sequence: TGTGCCAGCAGCTCCGCGGGACAGATGAACACTGAAGCTTTCTTT. This chain uses TRBV5-4 with TRBJ1-1; 7 bases fit TRBD1. Trimming cost V 3 bases and J 0 bases; bases outside gene matches: 5. The V gene's germline CDR1 is SGHNT and CDR2 YYREEE (reference sequence). The CDR3 totals 15 residues. Full variable domain (remainder filled in from reference TRBV5-4 and TRBJ1-1): ETGVTQSPTHLIKTRGQQVTLRCSSQSGHNTVSWYQQALGQGPQFIFQYYREEENGRGNFPPRFSGLQFPNYSSELNVNALELDDSALYLCASSSAGQMNTEAFFGQGTRLTVV.

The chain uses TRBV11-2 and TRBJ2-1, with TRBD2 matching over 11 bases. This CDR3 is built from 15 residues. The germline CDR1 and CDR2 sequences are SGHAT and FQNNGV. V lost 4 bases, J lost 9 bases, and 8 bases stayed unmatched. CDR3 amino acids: CASSYNRLAGIEQFF. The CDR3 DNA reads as TGTGCCAGCAGCTACAACAGACTAGCGGGGATTGAGCAGTTCTTC.